The 12 T cell receptor beta chains below all came from one sample that was sequenced in a study of PD-1 blockade in classical Hodgkin lymphoma. TCRdb's table, derived via immunoSEQ multiplex PCR, lists solely in-frame clones and lacks some. The sample records roughly 64,000 clones, 90% to 95% being singletons. The time point: cycle 4 day 1 (C4D1), after less than 7 weeks of nivolumab. Exposure to brentuximab vedotin varied, and each patient had relapsed following autologous stem cell transplantation. This material consisted of peripheral blood mononuclear cells (PBMCs), taken before the fourth cycle of nivolumab. All receptors derive from a human donor with classical Hodgkin lymphoma.

The chain employs TRBV2 and TRBJ2-3; 7 bases map to TRBD2. V shed 3 bases and J 4 bases; nucleotides not matched to a gene: 13. Germline loops: CDR1 SNHLY, CDR2 FYNNEI. This CDR3 is 17 amino acids long. Here the CDR3 DNA reads TGTGCCAGCAGTGAGACGGGGCGGGAGAGACTAGCAGATACGCAGTATTTT. Its translation: CASSETGRERLADTQYF.

The chain employs TRBV4-2 and TRBJ2-7; 12 nucleotides agree with TRBD2. This CDR3 spans 15 amino acids. Germline lookup yields CDR1 LGHNA and CDR2 YNFKEQ. After removal of 1 base from V and 5 bases from J, the junction contained 3 bases not matched to a gene. The CDR3 region has the DNA TGTGCCAGCAGCCAAGGAAGGACTAGCGGGAACGAGCAGTACTTC. Translating it yields CASSQGRTSGNEQYF.

This clone showed up just once. V gene TRBV5-6 combines with J gene TRBJ1-2; 8 bases match TRBD1. The trim removed 5 bases at V and 3 bases at J, leaving 6 bases unmatched. The CDR3 is 14 amino acids. The germline CDR1 and CDR2 sequences are SGHDT and YYEEEE. The CDR3 region has the DNA TGTGCCAGCAGGGGGCCAGGGGGCTACTATGGCTACACCTTC. Protein product: CASRGPGGYYGYTF.

The chain recombines TRBV14 with TRBJ2-5; the D call may be TRBD1 or TRBD2 (5 bases each). Germline V CDR1 and CDR2: SGHDN, FVKESK. V was pared by 4 bases and J by 3 bases, with 12 bases between. The CDR3 is made up of 14 amino acids. CDR3 in amino acids: CASSPGTVKETQYF. CDR3 coding DNA: TGTGCCAGCAGCCCGGGGACGGTAAAAGAGACCCAGTACTTC.

This chain joins TRBV6-5 and TRBJ2-5, with D perhaps TRBD2 (6 bases). This CDR3 contains 11 residues. V lost 7 bases, J lost 9 bases, and 12 bases lay in between. Looked up from germline, CDR1 is MNHEY and CDR2 is SVGAGI. CDR3 sequence: CASTQGRSQYF. DNA of the CDR3: TGTGCCAGCACCCAAGGGAGGTCCCAGTACTTC.

This chain joins TRBV27 and TRBJ2-3; a possible D gene is TRBD2 (6 bases). Germline loops: CDR1 MNHEY, CDR2 SMNVEV (reference sequence). The CDR3 is 16 amino acids. Trimming stripped 7 bases from V and 2 bases from J, with 19 bases between. The CDR3 nucleotides read TGTGCCAGCACTCCACTCGACGGGACTTCCACAGATACGCAGTATTTT. Its translation is CASTPLDGTSTDTQYF.

The CDR3 protein is CASSPRQGYLTGETQYF. In nucleotides, the CDR3 is TGTGCCAGCTCACCCAGACAGGGGTACTTAACGGGAGAGACCCAGTACTTC. The chain has TRBV18 and TRBJ2-5; 8 bases align to TRBD1. Germline CDR1 is KGHSH and CDR2 is LQKENI. The trim removed 3 bases at V and 4 bases at J, leaving 13 bases unmatched. The CDR3 spans 17 residues. Full variable domain (remainder filled in from reference TRBV18 and TRBJ2-5): NAGVMQNPRHLVRRRGQEARLRCSPMKGHSHVYWYRQLPEEGLKFMVYLQKENIIDESGMPKERFSAEFPKEGPSILRIQQVVRGDSAAYFCASSPRQGYLTGETQYFGPGTRLLVL.

This chain connects TRBV27 to TRBJ2-1; the D gene is possibly TRBD2 (6 bases). This CDR3 is 13 amino acids long. Germline V CDR1 and CDR2: MNHEY, SMNVEV (reference sequence). Trimming shortened V by 7 bases and J by 6 bases, and 13 bases separated the two germline ends. This chain's CDR3 is CASTLTSRNEQFF. The CDR3 DNA sequence: TGTGCCAGCACCTTGACTAGTCGCAATGAGCAGTTCTTC.

The chain couples TRBV7-8 to TRBJ2-1; TRBD1 aligns across 7 bases. The CDR3 has 13 residues. Germline V gene sequence: CDR1 SGHVS, CDR2 FQNEAQ. V lost 4 bases to trimming and J lost 5 bases; unmatched junction nucleotides: 2. CDR3 sequence: CASSSGQHNEQFF. For the CDR3, the DNA is TGTGCCAGCAGCTCGGGACAGCACAATGAGCAGTTCTTC.

CDR3 amino acids: CASSFNPGGETQYF. In DNA, the CDR3 is TGTGCCAGCAGTTTCAACCCAGGGGGCGAGACCCAGTACTTC. The chain recombines TRBV27 with TRBJ2-5; 8 positions agree with TRBD1. J gave up 5 bases and V 3 bases, and 5 bases lay outside the gene matches. Germline V lookup: CDR1 MNHEY, CDR2 SMNVEV (reference sequence). This CDR3 comprises 14 residues.

The chain has TRBV28 and TRBJ2-1; D gene ambiguous. The CDR3 consists of 12 residues. Trimming left V 6 bases short and J 10 bases short, with 13 bases between. Germline CDR1 and CDR2: MDHEN and SYDVKM. CDR3 loop: CASRTLSGEQFF. CDR3 sequence (DNA): TGTGCCAGCAGAACCTTGAGTGGCGAGCAGTTCTTC.

The chain carries TRBV7-9 and TRBJ2-3; D could derive from TRBD1 or TRBD2 (5 bases each). The CDR3 extends over 15 amino acids. CDR1 is SEHNR, CDR2 FQNEAQ, per germline (reference sequence). Between the trimmed V and J ends, which lost 2 bases and 0 bases, there was a span of 9 bases. The CDR3 coding sequence is TGTGCCAGCAGCTTACAGGGAGTGAGCACAGATACGCAGTATTTT. It translates to CASSLQGVSTDTQYF.